This T cell receptor (beta chain) was profiled in a study of CD8 T cells in Susac syndrome. Germline CDR1 MGHRA, CDR2 YSYEKL. The V end was cut by 1 base, the J end by 2 bases, with 8 bases between. The CDR3 has 14 residues. The authors reverse transcribed about 0.45 to 1 ug RNA with random hexamers. A single record per CDR3 protein comes from TCRdb applying MiXCR to the immunoSEQ multiplex PCR reads. The sample contains 160,000 or so distinct CDR3 sequences, approximately 95% of which appear only once. The clonotype was recovered from a human donor with multiple sclerosis. Material for sequencing was CD8+ T cells from PBMCs. This chain joins TRBV4-1 and TRBJ1-1; the D is unclear. The CDR3 DNA sequence: TGCGCCAGCAGCCAAGGAACACGCAACACTGAAGCTTTCTTT. Protein product: CASSQGTRNTEAFF.